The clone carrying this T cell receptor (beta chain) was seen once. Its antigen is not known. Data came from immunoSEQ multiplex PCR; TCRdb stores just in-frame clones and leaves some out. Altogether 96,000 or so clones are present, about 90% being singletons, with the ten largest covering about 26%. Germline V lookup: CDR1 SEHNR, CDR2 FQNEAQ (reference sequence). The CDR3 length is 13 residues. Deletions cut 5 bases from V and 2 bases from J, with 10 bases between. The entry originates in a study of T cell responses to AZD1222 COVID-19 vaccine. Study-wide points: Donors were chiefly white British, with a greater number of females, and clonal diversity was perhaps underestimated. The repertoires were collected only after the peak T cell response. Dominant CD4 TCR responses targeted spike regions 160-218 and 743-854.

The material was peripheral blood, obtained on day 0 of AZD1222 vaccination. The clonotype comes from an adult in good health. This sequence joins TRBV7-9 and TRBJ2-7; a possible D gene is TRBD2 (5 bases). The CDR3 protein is CASSGSGAYEQYF. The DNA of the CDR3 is TGTGCCAGCAGCGGGAGTGGGGCCTACGAGCAGTACTTC.